Below are 12 T cell receptor beta chains sequenced from a single sample in a study of OX40 agonist ivuxolimab in advanced cancers. Library preparation was by the immunoSEQ multiplex PCR assay. TCRdb provides this immuneACCESS table in a form limited to in-frame rearrangements. Some clones are lacking; in checked studies, under half of them reflect an unresolved V gene, and why the rest are absent is not known. In this sample the table shows 55,000 to 75,000 clones, around 86% of which occur a single time. The top ten clonotypes cover about 0.36% of the sample. The sample consisted of CD4+ or CD8+ T cells sorted from blood, taken in a trial of the OX40 agonist ivuxolimab. These TCRs come from an adult with an advanced solid tumor such as melanoma, head and neck, liver or kidney cancer.

V usage is TRBV4-3 and J usage is TRBJ1-3; 7 nucleotides match TRBD1. Trimming removed 2 bases from V and 4 bases from J; junction bases left unmatched: 2. The CDR3 runs to 14 residues. Per germline, CDR1 LGHNA and CDR2 YSLEER. CDR3 nucleotide sequence: TGCGCCAGCAGCCAATACAGGGGAGGAAACACCATATATTTT. As protein: CASSQYRGGNTIYF.

In nucleotides, the CDR3 is TGTGCCAGCAGCGTACCCCGGGACTACGGGGGAGCCACAGATACGCAGTATTTT. Translation: CASSVPRDYGGATDTQYF. This chain joins TRBV9 and TRBJ2-3, with TRBD2 matching over 7 bases. The ends lost 1 base at V and 2 bases at J; junction bases unmatched: 13. CDR1 and CDR2 (germline): SGDLS, YYNGEE. The CDR3 totals 18 residues.

The chain employs TRBV15 and TRBJ2-5, with TRBD2 as a possible D gene (6 bases). V was clipped by 2 bases and J by 3 bases, with 16 bases between them. The CDR3 loop spans 16 amino acids. CDR1 is LNHNV and CDR2 is YYDKDF in the germline V gene (reference sequence). The CDR3 DNA is TGTGCCACCAGCAGAATTCCTCGGGACTCCAAAGAGACCCAGTACTTC. This codes for CATSRIPRDSKETQYF.

In this sample, this clone turned up once. In the same sample, other DNA sequences code for this CDR3. The chain uses TRBV14 and TRBJ1-2; D not certain. V was pared by 0 bases and J by 2 bases, with 1 base between. The CDR3 contains 12 residues. Germline V gene data show CDR1 as SGHDN and CDR2 as FVKESK. CDR3 nucleotides: TGTGCCAGCAGCCAAGAGAACTATGGCTACACCTTC. Translating it yields CASSQENYGYTF.

The gene calls are TRBV5-1 and TRBJ1-1; a possible D gene is TRBD1 (6 bases). Trimming took 7 bases from V and 5 from J, leaving 15 bases between them. The CDR3 totals 13 residues. CDR1 SGHRS and CDR2 YFSETQ come from the germline V gene. The CDR3 sequence is CASGGQLETEAFF. In DNA, the CDR3 is TGCGCCAGCGGGGGGCAGTTAGAAACTGAAGCTTTCTTT. Filled out from reference TRBV5-1 and TRBJ1-1, the complete variable domain reads KAGVTQTPRYLIKTRGQQVTLSCSPISGHRSVSWYQQTPGQGLQFLFEYFSETQRNKGNFPGRFSGRQFSNSRSEMNVSTLELGDSALYLCASGGQLETEAFFGQGTRLTVV.

This clone has just one count. The chain links TRBV7-8 to TRBJ2-7; 10 nucleotides align to TRBD1. With 6 bases clipped from V and 2 bases from J, the junction kept 10 bases outside the gene matches. Looked up from germline, CDR1 is SGHVS and CDR2 is FQNEAQ. The CDR3 contains 16 residues. The CDR3 DNA is TGTGCCAGCAGTTCCTCGGGGACAGGGGATACCTACGAGCAGTACTTC. It is translated as CASSSSGTGDTYEQYF.

This chain connects TRBV6-1 to TRBJ1-2, with D possibly being TRBD1 (5 bases). Looked up from germline, CDR1 is MNHNS and CDR2 is SASEGT. Trimming left V 1 base short and J 1 base short, with 10 bases between. The CDR3 runs to 15 residues. Here the CDR3 DNA reads TGTGCCAGCAGTGAAGAGCTAGGACATAACTATGGCTACACCTTC. It specifies CASSEELGHNYGYTF.

The chain employs TRBV28 and TRBJ2-1; 10 nucleotides match TRBD2. The junction had 12 bases not matched to a gene; V was cut back by 5 bases and J by 8 bases. Per the germline V gene, CDR1 is MDHEN and CDR2 is SYDVKM. This CDR3 is 16 amino acids long. As DNA, the CDR3 is TGTGCCAGCAGTATTCAAACTAGCGGGATTGGGCATGAGCAGTTCTTC. It translates to CASSIQTSGIGHEQFF.

The sample holds a few counts of this clone. The J gene is TRBJ2-7, the V gene TRBV11-2; 13 bases align to TRBD2. Trimming took 6 bases from V and 5 from J; bases not matched to a gene: 1. The CDR3 sequence is 13 residues long. Germline V gives CDR1 SGHAT, CDR2 FQNNGV. CDR3 bases: TGTGCCAGCAGACTAGCGGGAGGGAACGAGCAGTACTTC. It encodes CASRLAGGNEQYF.

The genes are TRBV10-3 and TRBJ1-1; unclear D gene. This CDR3 has 13 amino acids. V lost 7 bases and J lost 4, with 13 bases in between. Per the germline V gene, CDR1 is ENHRY and CDR2 is SYGVKD. The CDR3 spells CAIKELLVTEAFF. The DNA of the CDR3 is TGTGCCATCAAGGAGTTGTTGGTCACTGAAGCTTTCTTT.

The chain carries TRBV15 and TRBJ1-4; D possibly corresponds to TRBD1 (5 bases). CDR3 size: 18 residues. V lost 4 bases, J lost 6 bases, and 24 bases lay in between. The germline V gene has CDR1 LNHNV and CDR2 YYDKDF (reference sequence). CDR3 in DNA: TGTGCCACCAGCACAGGGAGGCAGCGGCCAATGCAAGATGAAAAACTGTTTTTT. Its translation: CATSTGRQRPMQDEKLFF.

The chain joins TRBV5-6 to TRBJ2-3, with 9 nucleotides matching TRBD2. CDR1 SGHDT and CDR2 YYEEEE come from the germline V gene. The CDR3 consists of 16 residues. Trimming at V came to 3 bases and at J to 5 bases, leaving 10 bases not matched to a gene. CDR3 DNA sequence: TGTGCCAGCAGCTCCCCCGCATCTAGCGGGATAGATACGCAGTATTTT. It codes for CASSSPASSGIDTQYF.